Below, 19 T cell receptor beta chains from the same sample are listed, as sequenced in a study of blood T cell repertoires in COVID-19 (dated by TCRdb to between 2020 and 2021). Library prep was done by the immunoSEQ multiplex PCR assay. Not all clones reach the TCRdb copy of this immuneACCESS table, which keeps in-frame sequences only. Checked studies attribute under half of the gap to unresolved V genes and leave the rest unexplained. This sample gives tens of thousands of clones in total; around 86% of them show up just once. The ten largest clones capture 7.5% to 10% of the sample. The sample comprised peripheral blood. The receptors shown here come from a human donor in a cohort sampled during active COVID-19.

The V call is TRBV6-1, the J call TRBJ2-5; 10 bases align to TRBD1. The CDR3 covers 14 residues. Germline trimming cut 1 base from V and 4 bases from J; bases unmatched to any gene: 0. Germline V gene sequence: CDR1 MNHNS, CDR2 SASEGT. CDR3 in DNA: TGTGCCAGCAGTGAAGGACAGGGGGCAGAGACCCAGTACTTC. This gives the protein CASSEGQGAETQYF.

This chain connects TRBV13 to TRBJ2-1; D is perhaps TRBD2 (6 bases). Between the trimmed V and J ends, which lost 1 base and 6 bases, there was a span of 19 bases. The CDR3 contains 17 residues. CDR1 PRHDT and CDR2 FYEKMQ come from the germline V gene (reference sequence). CDR3 sequence (DNA): TGTGCCAGCAGCTTAGCGGGACTCACTAGCCGGGTCAATGAGCAGTTCTTC. It yields the protein CASSLAGLTSRVNEQFF.

The chain recombines TRBV7-2 with TRBJ2-1; TRBD2 aligns across 7 bases. Looked up from germline, CDR1 is SGHTA and CDR2 is FQGNSA. V gave up 6 bases and J gave up 1 base; unmatched junction bases: 9. CDR3 length: 16 amino acids. The CDR3 DNA reads as TGTGCCAGCAGTCTGCTAGCGGCGGCATCCTACAATGAGCAGTTCTTC. It translates to CASSLLAAASYNEQFF.

The chain uses TRBV5-1 and TRBJ2-7; TRBD2 matches 7 bases. Trimming removed 6 bases from V and 7 bases from J; junction bases left unmatched: 10. Germline values: CDR1 SGHRS, CDR2 YFSETQ. The CDR3 consists of 13 residues. CDR3 protein: CASTGMREGEQYF. The CDR3 nucleotides are TGCGCCAGCACGGGGATGAGGGAGGGGGAGCAGTACTTC.

The chain is built from TRBV19 and TRBJ2-7, with 8 bases fitting TRBD2. The CDR3 length is 15 residues. CDR1 and CDR2 from the germline V gene are LNHDA and SQIVND (reference sequence). The V and J ends lost 6 bases and 0 bases, in that order; junction bases with no gene match: 7. CDR3 in DNA: TGTGCCAGTAGCCCGGGGGGGGCGAGCTCCTACGAGCAGTACTTC. It specifies CASSPGGASSYEQYF.

The genes are TRBV9 and TRBJ2-5, with 8 bases fitting TRBD2. Per the germline V gene, CDR1 is SGDLS and CDR2 is YYNGEE. V was pared by 3 bases and J by 1 base, with 5 bases of the junction left unmatched. There are 15 residues in the CDR3. In DNA form, the CDR3 reads TGTGCCAGCAGCGCGGGGGGGGGACGCCAAGAGACCCAGTACTTC. Translation gives CASSAGGGRQETQYF. The variable domain in full, completed from reference TRBV9 and TRBJ2-5, reads DSGVTQTPKHLITATGQRVTLRCSPRSGDLSVYWYQQSLDQGLQFLIQYYNGEERAKGNILERFSAQQFPDLHSELNLSSLELGDSALYFCASSAGGGRQETQYFGPGTRLLVL.

This clone turned up a few times. The CDR3 region is CASSETGDQPQHF. CDR3 nucleotides: TGCGCCAGCAGCGAAACAGGGGATCAGCCCCAGCATTTT. The chain recombines TRBV5-1 with TRBJ1-5; TRBD1 agrees at 7 bases. This CDR3 spans 13 amino acids. Germline CDR1 reads SGHRS; CDR2 reads YFSETQ. V dropped 4 bases and J dropped 5; count of bases not matched to a gene: 3.

The genes are TRBV9 and TRBJ2-7, with D possibly TRBD1 on 5 matching bases. Germline V gene lookup returns CDR1 SGDLS and CDR2 YYNGEE. CDR3 size: 14 residues. V lost 0 bases to trimming and J lost 4 bases, with 11 bases between them. This chain's CDR3 is CASSVGGGGYEQYF. The CDR3 DNA reads TGTGCCAGCAGCGTAGGGGGCGGTGGGTACGAGCAGTACTTC.

The V and J genes are TRBV9 and TRBJ1-2, with 9 bases lining up with TRBD1. Germline lookup yields CDR1 SGDLS and CDR2 YYNGEE. This CDR3 is built from 14 residues. V lost 3 bases, J lost 7 bases, and 7 bases stayed unmatched. The DNA for the CDR3 is TGTGCCAGCAGCGCCACAGGGGGCGCGGGTGGCTACACCTTC. Protein sequence: CASSATGGAGGYTF. Full variable domain (outside the CDR3, taken from reference TRBV9 and TRBJ1-2): DSGVTQTPKHLITATGQRVTLRCSPRSGDLSVYWYQQSLDQGLQFLIQYYNGEERAKGNILERFSAQQFPDLHSELNLSSLELGDSALYFCASSATGGAGGYTFGSGTRLTVV.

This clone came up once. V is TRBV4-3 and J is TRBJ1-2, with a possible D match to TRBD1 (6 bases). In germline, CDR1 is LGHNA, CDR2 YSLEER. Between the trimmed V and J ends, which lost 0 bases and 7 bases, there was a span of 15 bases. The CDR3 contains 15 residues. The CDR3, as DNA: TGCGCCAGCAGCCAAGAATTAGCAGGGGTGGGTGGCTACACCTTC. Translating it yields CASSQELAGVGGYTF.

The chain recombines TRBV7-2 with TRBJ1-1; no firm D call. This CDR3 has 13 amino acids. Trimming took off 5 bases at V and 0 bases at J, with 7 bases between the two ends. The germline V gene encodes CDR1 SGHTA and CDR2 FQGNSA. The CDR3 DNA reads TGTGCCAGCAGCCCAAGCATGAACACTGAAGCTTTCTTT. This codes for CASSPSMNTEAFF.

The J gene is TRBJ2-2, the V gene TRBV6-5, with a tentative D call TRBD2 (6 bases). The CDR3 runs 14 residues. V gave up 1 base and J gave up 5 bases, with 8 bases separating them. Germline V gene sequence: CDR1 MNHEY, CDR2 SVGAGI. For the CDR3, the DNA is TGTGCCAGCAGTTACTACGGGGGTACCGGGGAGCTGTTTTTT. Amino acid sequence: CASSYYGGTGELFF.

This chain uses TRBV12-5 with TRBJ1-6; D uncertain. Trimming took 0 bases from V and 10 from J, leaving 13 bases between them. Germline CDR1 reads LGHNT; CDR2 reads FRNRAP. The CDR3 spans 15 residues. The CDR3 protein is CASGLVGGVLSPLHF. CDR3 in DNA: TGTGCTAGTGGTTTGGTAGGCGGGGTGTTGTCACCCCTCCACTTT.

The V call is TRBV6-1, the J call TRBJ2-7; maybe TRBD2 (6 bases). Looked up from germline, CDR1 is MNHNS and CDR2 is SASEGT. This CDR3 has 15 amino acids. V shed 3 bases and J shed 2 bases, with 14 bases lying between them. The CDR3 spells CASSDPGGWTYEQYF. The DNA for the CDR3 is TGTGCCAGCAGTGACCCCGGAGGGTGGACCTACGAGCAGTACTTC.

With regard to this clone: The same CDR3 arises from other DNA sequences in this sample as well. This chain joins TRBV15 and TRBJ2-1, with 9 nucleotides matching TRBD1. This CDR3 spans 16 amino acids. Trimming at V came to 5 bases and at J to 0 bases, leaving 5 bases not matched to a gene. Germline CDR1 reads LNHNV; CDR2 reads YYDKDF (reference sequence). CDR3 nucleotide sequence: TGTGCCACCAGCGGAAGGACAGGGGTCTCCTACAATGAGCAGTTCTTC. Encoded protein: CATSGRTGVSYNEQFF.

The chain joins TRBV7-2 to TRBJ1-1; D call uncertain. Germline V gives CDR1 SGHTA, CDR2 FQGNSA. With 2 bases removed from V and 2 bases from J, the gap between germline ends came to 12 bases. This CDR3 contains 15 residues. In nucleotides, the CDR3 is TGTGCCAGCAGCTTATACTCCCACTCTAACACTGAAGCTTTCTTT. It translates to CASSLYSHSNTEAFF.

The V and J genes are TRBV6-6 and TRBJ2-1; possible D gene TRBD2, 6 bases. CDR3 length: 15 residues. Germline CDR1 MNHNY, CDR2 SVGAGI (reference sequence). V gave up 7 bases and J gave up 6 bases, with 19 bases separating them. In DNA form, the CDR3 reads TGTGCCAGCACCGACGGAGGGTCCTGGGGCAATGAGCAGTTCTTC. This translates into CASTDGGSWGNEQFF.

The chain employs TRBV9 and TRBJ1-5; tentative D call: TRBD1 (6 bases). In germline, CDR1 is SGDLS, CDR2 YYNGEE. The CDR3 is 15 residues long. V shed 0 bases and J shed 3 bases, with 10 bases lying between them. CDR3 loop: CASSVGHRDNQPQHF. The CDR3 region has the DNA TGTGCCAGCAGCGTAGGACACAGGGACAATCAGCCCCAGCATTTT.

This clone occurred a few times. In DNA, the CDR3 is TGTGCCAGCACAAATACAGAAACCTTCTATGGCTACACCTTC. It encodes CASTNTETFYGYTF. The chain couples TRBV19 to TRBJ1-2; D is unresolved. The germline V gene encodes CDR1 LNHDA and CDR2 SQIVND (reference sequence). The V end was cut by 9 bases, the J end by 4 bases, with 18 bases between. The length of the CDR3 is 14 residues.